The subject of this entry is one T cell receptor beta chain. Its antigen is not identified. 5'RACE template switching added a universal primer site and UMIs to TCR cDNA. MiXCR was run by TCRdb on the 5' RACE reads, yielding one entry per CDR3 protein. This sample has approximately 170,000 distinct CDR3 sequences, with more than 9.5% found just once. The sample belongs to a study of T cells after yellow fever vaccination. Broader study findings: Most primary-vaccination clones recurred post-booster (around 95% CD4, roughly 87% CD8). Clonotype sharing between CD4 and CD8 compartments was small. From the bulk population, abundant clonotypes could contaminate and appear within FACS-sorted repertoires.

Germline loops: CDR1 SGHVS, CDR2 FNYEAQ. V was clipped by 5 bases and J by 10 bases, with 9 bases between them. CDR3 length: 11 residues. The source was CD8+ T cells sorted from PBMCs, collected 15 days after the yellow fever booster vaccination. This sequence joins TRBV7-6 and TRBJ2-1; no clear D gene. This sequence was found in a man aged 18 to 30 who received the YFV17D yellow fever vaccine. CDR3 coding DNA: TGTGCCAGCAGCACGGACGTGGAGCAGTTCTTC. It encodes CASSTDVEQFF.